This T cell receptor beta chain was sequenced during a study of post-analysis software for immune sequencing data. V trimming: 5 bases; J trimming: 6 bases; junction bases outside the gene matches: 6. From germline, CDR1 is SGHTA and CDR2 FQGNSA. The CDR3 loop spans 15 amino acids. Study-level results: Controls had lower frequencies than patients of five TRBV segments, which included TRBV5-6, TRBV5-1 and TRBV20-1.

TCR beta cDNA libraries had unique molecular identifiers. MiXCR, applied by TCRdb to the PCR reads, yields one record per CDR3 protein. The sample yields hundreds of thousands of distinct CDR3 sequences, 25% to 30% seen once. As concerns this clonotype: Its antigen is not identified.

Input material: blood. The chain joins TRBV7-2 to TRBJ1-4, with 10 nucleotides matching TRBD1. This receptor was taken from a girl aged 5-17 years with multiple sclerosis. The CDR3: CASSETGGRDEKLFF. In DNA form, the CDR3 reads TGTGCCAGCAGCGAGACAGGGGGCCGGGATGAAAAACTGTTTTTT.